The TCR beta chain under discussion was sequenced for a study of T cells expressing NK-cell markers. Study findings and constraints: These clonotypes, the leaders elsewhere, also led the CD3+CD56-NKG2C+ fraction in a handful of donors.

TCRdb reprocessed the 5' RACE reads, with one entry per CDR3 protein and no DNA. Here the sample table reports some 450,000 distinct CDR3 sequences. Concerning this clonotype: Its antigen is not identified.

The sequence was collected from a woman aged 18 to 75 in good health. The sequenced sample was blood T cells: a sorted CD56 or NKG2C T cell subset, CD4+ or CD8+ T cells, or bulk PBMC T cells (not recorded which).

The CDR3 protein is CASSFRTDTQYF. The chain is built from TRBV7-2 and TRBJ2-3. In germline, CDR1 is SGHTA, CDR2 FQGNSA. The CDR3 extends over 12 amino acids.